This TCR beta chain appears in the sequencing data of a study of beta chain features in type 1 diabetes. The sequenced template was cDNA made from the entire isolated RNA. The average output of naive, central memory and regulatory T cell samples was about 3.57 million reads. Only in-frame clones appear in the TCRdb table, and some are missing; sequencing was by immunoSEQ multiplex PCR. In the table there are about 650,000 clones, around 11% of which are singletons. Study-level findings and limits: A pattern of fewer insertions and more deletions at VDJ junctions was seen in type 1 diabetes patients. TCRB CDR3 length was moderately but significantly reduced in all four CD4+ subsets of Type 1 diabetes patients.

This CDR3 has 14 amino acids. The V gene's germline CDR1 is GTSNPN and CDR2 SVGIG (reference sequence). V shed 4 bases and J 0 bases; nucleotides not matched to a gene: 3. For this clone: The antigen is not known.

The rearrangement joins TRBV30 to TRBJ1-3; 7 positions match TRBD1. The TCR was taken from a man aged 25 to 45 with type 1 diabetes. The material sequenced was naive CD4+ T cells from blood. The CDR3, as DNA: TGTGCCTGGACTACAGGGGCCTCTGGAAACACCATATATTTT. Its protein product is CAWTTGASGNTIYF. Using reference TRBV30 and TRBJ1-3 for the parts outside the CDR3, the full variable domain is SQTIHQWPATLVQPVGSPLSLECTVEGTSNPNLYWYRQAAGRGLQLLFYSVGIGQISSEVPQNLSASRPQDRQFILSSKKLLLSDSGFYLCAWTTGASGNTIYFGEGSWLTVV.